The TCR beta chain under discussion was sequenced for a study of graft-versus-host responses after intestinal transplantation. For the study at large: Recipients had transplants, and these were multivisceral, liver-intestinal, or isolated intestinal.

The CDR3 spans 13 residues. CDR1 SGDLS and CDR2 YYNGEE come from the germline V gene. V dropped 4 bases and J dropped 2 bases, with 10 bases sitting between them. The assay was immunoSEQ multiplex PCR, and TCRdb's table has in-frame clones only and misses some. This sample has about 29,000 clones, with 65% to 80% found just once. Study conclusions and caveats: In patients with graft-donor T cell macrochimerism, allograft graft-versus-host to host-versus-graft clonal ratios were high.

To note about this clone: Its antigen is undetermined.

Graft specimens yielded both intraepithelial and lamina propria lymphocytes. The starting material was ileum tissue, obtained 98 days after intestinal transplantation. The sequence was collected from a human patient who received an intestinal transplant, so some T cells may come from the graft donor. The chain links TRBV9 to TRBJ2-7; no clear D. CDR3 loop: CASSPPTPYEQYF. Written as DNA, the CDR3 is TGTGCCAGCAGCCCCCCGACTCCCTACGAGCAGTACTTC.